This T cell receptor (beta chain) comes out of a study of cytomegalovirus exposure and HLA in healthy donors listed by TCRdb under 2017. Some background on the complete study: In an earlier analysis of some 610 of the donors, 276 Gb of sequence data and some 120 million unique TCR beta sequences from 150 million to 200 million T cells were reported. Along with the roughly 610-subject first cohort, a separate validation cohort of around 110 different subjects was used. Every discovery cohort repertoire had been produced on one sequencing platform. Across 300 to 400 genotyped donors of the cohort, an average of approximately 200,000 unique TCR beta nucleotide sequences per donor were sequenced, and around 20% of those sequences were non-productive. Rather than drawing on any new phenotypic data, the later analysis identified candidate immune exposures from TCR beta sequences and the way those sequences occurred across donors. The T cell repertoires of 666 subjects were profiled by immunosequencing and related to cytomegalovirus serostatus. Because of strong linkage in the cohort, four or five DR-DQ haplotypes were treated as single units for association and clustering. The genetic ancestry cluster associated with self-reported Caucasian donors included 80% to 90% of the roughly 400 genotyped donors. An earlier analysis of around 580 of the donors used high-throughput TCR beta sequencing to judge whether each TCR beta V gene segment behaved as functional or pseudogenic. The study aimed to test whether signatures of past pathogen exposure could be identified by cataloging public T cell receptors. A later analysis re-analyzed previously published TCR beta repertoires from 666 donors and added high-resolution HLA genotyping to study TCR occurrence patterns. The number of donors typed differed by locus, with about 629-630 for A, B, C, DRB1 and DQB1, roughly 520 for DQA1, over 600 for DPA1, and some 450 for DPB1. Genome-wide SNP genotypes for about 65% of the roughly 670 donors were used in a later genetic analysis, which treated that subset as a discovery cohort. HLA typing included class I and class II loci at four-digit resolution. Around 320 gigabases of sequencing data and 70 million to 85 million unique TCR sequences were included in an early release covering about 700 HLA-typed donors. Donor age, sex, ethnicity and CMV serostatus were compiled alongside the repertoire data. The study combined high-throughput TCR immunosequencing, statistical association of individual TCRs with disease status, and machine learning to predict cytomegalovirus infection status.

To note about this clone: Its antigen is currently not known. Per-base quality was not reported, and no clone a single base away is much larger than it.

Overall study results and their limits: Several of the top co-occurrence clusters appeared to be linked to parvovirus B19, influenza, CMV and Epstein-Barr virus, according to a later analysis. Only TCR beta chains were sequenced in this cohort, and the absence of alpha or paired-chain data limited detectable features. V-gene and J-gene trimming of TCR beta chains was associated with a missense DCLRE1C variant in a later genetic analysis, and the association was replicated in an independent cohort. Strong co-occurrence of HLA alleles, especially DR and DQ, made assigning TCR associations to individual alleles difficult. A few of the identified cytomegalovirus-associated TCR beta chains were confirmed in vitro to be specific for cytomegalovirus antigens. The presence/absence analyses assumed that sequencing depth was roughly uniform across donors, and that assumption may not be true. A later analysis associated 15,000 to 20,000 TCR beta sequences with specific HLA alleles at a false discovery rate of 0.05. Linkage disequilibrium might explain the correlated functional status among segregating V segments, but an unknown experimental factor could not be ruled out. A later analysis found that TCR association rates varied across HLA loci, with DRB1 alleles showing the most associated TCRs and HLA-C alleles the fewest. The study gave a list of roughly 150 TCR beta chains associated with cytomegalovirus. Because counts were too low, more than 15 rarely observed V segments, including chromosome 9 orphons, were excluded from the earlier analysis of 500 to 700 of the donors. A group of highly shared sequence variants was considered likely to be a technical artifact of the sequencing pipeline. A later genetic analysis reported fewer N-insertions in productive TCRs among donors in an Asian-associated ancestry cluster than the approximately 670-donor mean. HLA typing was unavailable for some donors at each locus, so association tests used only the typed subset. A further reported finding was that TCR beta sequences accurately predicted the HLA-A and HLA-B alleles for most subjects in the first cohort. In a later analysis, most CMV-associated TCR beta chains were found to appear HLA-restricted, with HLA associations seemingly driven largely by CMV exposure. A later analysis found that HLA-associated TCR beta chains were more clonally expanded and had lower generation probabilities than equally common non-associated chains. The authors suggested that the approach could potentially be generalized to other disease states and immunological phenotypes. Cytomegalovirus status was reported to be diagnosed by the classifier with high specificity and sensitivity in both the original and validation cohorts. Most TCR sequences were observed very rarely across donors, whereas some public TCRs were present in many individuals. For the cohort, immune exposure information was limited to CMV serostatus. Some IMGT-functional V segments, including TRBV6-2 and TRBV6-3, could not be told apart with the 87-base-pair reads, so those segments were excluded. In an earlier analysis of some 540 of the donors, most TCR beta V segments appeared in productive rearrangements about 87% or about 30% of the time, broadly matching IMGT annotations.

Receptor amplification or capture employed the immunoSEQ multiplex PCR assay. The multiplex PCR relied on a mix of 60 forward primers for TCR Vbeta segments and 13 reverse primers for TCR Jbeta segments. A multiplex PCR assay on genomic DNA amplified the CDR3 region of rearranged TCR beta genes. The Illumina HiSeq System was used to sequence the amplified TCR beta libraries as 87-base-pair reads. The authors' analysis ran thus. A later analysis tallied roughly 80 million unique TCR beta chains across the 666 repertoires, and around 10 million of those chains were shared by two or more donors. Raw reads were error-corrected and collapsed into unique sequences with a nearest-neighbor algorithm that merged closely related sequences to remove PCR and sequencing errors. CDR3 sequences were aligned to IMGT reference sequences to assign V, D and J gene segments. For a sequence to be retained, a match of at least six nucleotides was required to both a V gene segment and a J gene segment. Rearrangements were classified as productive when the CDR3 lacked stop codons and remained in frame with V and J, and all other rearrangements were classified as non-productive. Following IMGT convention, CDR3 was defined as the stretch from the second conserved V-encoded cysteine to the conserved J-encoded phenylalanine. The earlier analysis of about 640 of the donors excluded any sequence lacking an unambiguous match to a single V gene segment. In an earlier analysis of approximately 560 of the donors, a V segment was called functional when productive rearrangements were above 56.7%, and segregating when the standard deviation between donors exceeded 5%. To diagnose cytomegalovirus status from the catalog of TCR beta chain sequences, a statistical classification framework was built. In a later analysis, V and J genes were assigned by comparing TCR nucleotide sequences against IMGT/GENE-DB human TR gene sequences. Using the TCRdist pipeline, a later analysis assigned CDR3 sequences along with most-parsimonious VDJ recombination scenarios. A later analysis defined each TCR beta chain by its CDR3 amino acid sequence plus V-gene family, and excluded reads lacking a unique V-gene family. In a later analysis, 550 to 650 highly shared, low-generation-probability nucleotide sequences were removed to address suspected cross-contamination and a sequencing artifact. For each public chain, a later analysis derived a clonal expansion index from normalized ranks of inferred template counts within each repertoire. In a later analysis, generation probabilities were computed using a VDJ recombination model fitted to out-of-frame rearrangements, and the results were checked against IGoR. In a later analysis, hypergeometric tests were used to score TCR-TCR, TCR-HLA and TCR-CMV co-occurrence, with a repertoire-size bias correction applied to TCR pairs. False discovery rates were estimated in a later analysis by permuting HLA or CMV assignments 20 times. In a later analysis, co-occurring TCRs were grouped using DBSCAN, and TCRdist sequence similarity was added for clustering within HLA-allele-positive subsets. Co-occurrence clustering excluded repertoires with fewer than 30,000 or more than 120,000 public chains, plus five with anomalous nucleotide sharing. The immuneACCESS repertoire file appears here via TCRdb, limited to in-frame rearrangements. These files lack a portion of the clones; in checked studies, under half of the deficit traces to unresolved V genes, and the cause of the others is not known. V, J and clone size are taken as reported in that table, and D and trimming were inferred from the DNA itself. This sample gives about 190,000 clones in total; more than 85% of them show up just once. Around 1.5% of the sample is taken by the ten largest.

The cohort comprised some 730 healthy bone marrow donors. At the time of sampling, every cohort member was nominally healthy, though immune exposures that went unrecorded were likely present. The donor tested CMV seronegative and was one of the 352 seronegative cohort members. A peripheral blood sample was collected from each donor, and TCR beta sequencing was performed on peripheral blood mononuclear cells. Genomic DNA extraction from the blood cell samples was performed with the Qiagen DNeasy Blood Extraction Kit. Germline trimming amounts to 3 bases on V and 1 base on J, with 7 as the count of junction bases outside the gene matches. The CDR3 starts with the cysteine, ends with the phenylalanine, and has 15 residues. The kept DNA is CDR3 alone, 45 bases in frame from the first base.

The chain was built from TRBV5-3 and TRBJ2-7; TRBD2 matches 7 bases in the middle. TRBV5-3 is an ORF; its function is uncertain. The receptor comes from a young woman in good health and CMV-seronegative. The sequencing sample was made of PBMCs. The base sequence is TGTGCCAGAAGCTACCCTAGCGGCCCTTCCTACGAGCAGTACTTC. Translated, it gives CARSYPSGPSYEQYF.